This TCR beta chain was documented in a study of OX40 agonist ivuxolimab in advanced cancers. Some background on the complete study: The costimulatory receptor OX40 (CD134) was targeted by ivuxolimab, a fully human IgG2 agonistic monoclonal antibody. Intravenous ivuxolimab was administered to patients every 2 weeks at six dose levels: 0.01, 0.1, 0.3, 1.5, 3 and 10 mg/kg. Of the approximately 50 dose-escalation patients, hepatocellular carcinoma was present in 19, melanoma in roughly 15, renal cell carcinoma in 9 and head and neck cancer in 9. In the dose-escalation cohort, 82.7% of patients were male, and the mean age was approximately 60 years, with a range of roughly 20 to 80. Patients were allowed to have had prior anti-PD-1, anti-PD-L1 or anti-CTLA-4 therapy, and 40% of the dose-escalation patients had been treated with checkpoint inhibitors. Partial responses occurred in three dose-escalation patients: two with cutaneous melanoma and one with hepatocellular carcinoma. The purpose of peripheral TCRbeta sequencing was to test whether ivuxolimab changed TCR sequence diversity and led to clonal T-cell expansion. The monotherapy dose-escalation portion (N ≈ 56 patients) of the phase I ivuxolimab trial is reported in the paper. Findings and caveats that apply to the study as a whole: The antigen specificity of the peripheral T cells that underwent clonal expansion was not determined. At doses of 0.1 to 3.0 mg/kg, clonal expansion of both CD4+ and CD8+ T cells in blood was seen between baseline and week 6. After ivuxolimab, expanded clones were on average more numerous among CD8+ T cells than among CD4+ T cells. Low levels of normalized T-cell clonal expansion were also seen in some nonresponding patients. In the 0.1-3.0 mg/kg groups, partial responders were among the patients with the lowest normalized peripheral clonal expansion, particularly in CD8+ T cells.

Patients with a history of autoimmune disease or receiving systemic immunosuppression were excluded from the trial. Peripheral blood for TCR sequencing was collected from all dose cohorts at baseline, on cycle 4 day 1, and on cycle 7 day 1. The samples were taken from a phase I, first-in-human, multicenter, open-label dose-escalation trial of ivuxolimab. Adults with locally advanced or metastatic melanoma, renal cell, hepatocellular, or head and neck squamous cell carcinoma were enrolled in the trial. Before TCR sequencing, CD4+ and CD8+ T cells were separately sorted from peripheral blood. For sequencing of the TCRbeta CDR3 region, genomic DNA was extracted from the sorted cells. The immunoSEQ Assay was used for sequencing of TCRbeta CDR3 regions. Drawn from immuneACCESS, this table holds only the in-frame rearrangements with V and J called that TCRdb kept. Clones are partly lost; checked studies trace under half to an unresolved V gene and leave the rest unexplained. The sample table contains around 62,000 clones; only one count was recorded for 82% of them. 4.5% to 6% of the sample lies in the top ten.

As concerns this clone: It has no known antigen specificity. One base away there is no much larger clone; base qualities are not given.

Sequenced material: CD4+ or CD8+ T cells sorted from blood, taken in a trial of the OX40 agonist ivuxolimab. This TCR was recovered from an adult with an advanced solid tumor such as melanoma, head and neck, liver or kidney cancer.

The CDR3 protein sequence reads: CSVEDWIDSKGEQYF. The DNA sequence reads TGCAGCGTTGAAGACTGGATTGACAGCAAGGGGGAGCAGTATTTT. The chain employs TRBV29-1 and TRBJ2-3; the D region possibly corresponds to TRBD1 (6 bases align). Taken from cysteine to phenylalanine, the CDR3 has 15 residues. Only CDR3 DNA remains: 45 bases, in frame from the first base. CDR1 and CDR2 are read off the germline V gene as SQVTM and ANQGSEA. The germline ends are 21 bases apart after V is trimmed by 0 bases and J by 11 bases.